The next 22 T cell receptor beta chains were all read from a single sample in a study of cytomegalovirus exposure and HLA in healthy donors. Researchers ran the PCR with 60 Vbeta and 13 Jbeta primers. Sequenced by immunoSEQ multiplex PCR; TCRdb stores in-frame clones only, minus some. The sample totals fewer than 150,000 clones; its top ten clones hold around 4%. The sequencing sample was made of PBMCs. The source is a man younger than 35 in good health and CMV-seronegative.

The rearrangement joins TRBV18 to TRBJ1-2; no reliable D call. Germline-derived CDR1 and CDR2 are KGHSH and LQKENI. Trimming cost V 3 bases and J 3 bases, with 23 bases left between them. CDR3 length: 18 amino acids. The CDR3 nucleotides read TGTGCCAGCTCACCCCTGGGCCAAGGAAGGTTTGATGACTATGGCTACACCTTC. Translated, it gives CASSPLGQGRFDDYGYTF.

The chain uses TRBV21-1 and TRBJ2-2; no check of the table's D call, TRBD1, against the DNA was made. TRBV21-1 is tagged as a pseudogene. The CDR3 totals 13 residues. CDR3 bases: TGTGCCAGCATCCCAGGGCCCCCCGGGGAGCTGTTTTTT. Translated: CASIPGPPGELFF.

The V gene is TRBV6-6, the J gene TRBJ2-1; D may be TRBD1 (5 bases). Germline V CDR1 and CDR2: MNHNY, SVGAGI (reference sequence). Between the trimmed V and J ends, which lost 5 bases and 3 bases, there was a span of 8 bases. CDR3 length equals 13 residues. The CDR3 DNA sequence: TGTGCCAGCAGTCCAACAGGCTACAATGAGCAGTTCTTC. It encodes CASSPTGYNEQFF.

The chain links TRBV13 to TRBJ2-7; D may be TRBD2 (6 bases). The V gene's germline CDR1 is PRHDT and CDR2 FYEKMQ (reference sequence). The V gene lost 5 bases and the J gene lost 1 base, with 24 bases spanning the gap. The CDR3 runs 18 residues. CDR3 protein: CASSLFPPFERASYEQYF. For the CDR3, the DNA is TGTGCCAGCAGCCTTTTCCCCCCCTTCGAGCGGGCATCCTACGAGCAGTACTTC. The entire variable domain, with the rest obtained from reference TRBV13 and TRBJ2-7, is as follows: AAGVIQSPRHLIKEKRETATLKCYPIPRHDTVYWYQQGPGQDPQFLISFYEKMQSDKGSIPDRFSAQQFSDYHSELNMSSLELGDSALYFCASSLFPPFERASYEQYFGPGTRLTVT.

The chain is built from TRBV4-1 and TRBJ1-1; weak D call: TRBD1 (6 bases). The CDR3 spans 16 residues. The V end was cut by 1 base, the J end by 1 base, with 13 bases between. CDR1 is MGHRA and CDR2 is YSYEKL in the germline V gene. The CDR3 reads CASSQGPGATNTEAFF. The CDR3 nucleotides read TGCGCCAGCAGCCAAGGGCCAGGGGCGACGAACACTGAAGCTTTCTTT.

The gene calls are TRBV6-1 and TRBJ1-1, with 8 nucleotides matching TRBD1. After removal of 5 bases from V and 11 bases from J, the junction contained 16 bases not matched to a gene. This CDR3 contains 15 residues. CDR1 is MNHNS, CDR2 SASEGT, per germline. Here the CDR3 DNA reads TGTGCCAGCAGTCGGGCTTCCTCAGGGGGCGTAATGGCTTTCTTT. This codes for CASSRASSGGVMAFF.

The chain carries TRBV5-1 and TRBJ2-7; a weak D match, TRBD1 (6 bases). This CDR3 spans 12 amino acids. Germline CDR1 reads SGHRS; CDR2 reads YFSETQ. Trimming left V 5 bases short and J 6 bases short, with 12 bases between. The CDR3 protein is CASSKDRSEQYF. CDR3 bases: TGCGCCAGCAGTAAGGACAGAAGCGAGCAGTACTTC.

The rearrangement links TRBV7-6 to TRBJ1-4; possible D gene TRBD1, 6 bases. V lost 5 bases to trimming and J lost 8 bases, with 18 bases between them. Per germline, CDR1 SGHVS and CDR2 FNYEAQ. The CDR3 runs 15 residues. CDR3 residues: CASSPGNGGQEKLFF. The DNA for the CDR3 is TGTGCCAGCAGCCCTGGGAACGGCGGACAGGAAAAACTGTTTTTT.

This chain uses TRBV15 with TRBJ2-7; 11 nucleotides match TRBD1. With V trimmed by 4 bases and J by 2 bases, 1 base remained unmatched. In germline, CDR1 is LNHNV, CDR2 YYDKDF (reference sequence). This CDR3 contains 14 residues. The CDR3 spells CATSMGQGAYEQYF. The CDR3, as DNA: TGTGCCACCAGCATGGGACAGGGGGCCTACGAGCAGTACTTC. The full variable domain, completed using reference TRBV15 and TRBJ2-7, is DAMVIQNPRYQVTQFGKPVTLSCSQTLNHNVMYWYQQKSSQAPKLLFHYYDKDFNNEADTPDNFQSRRPNTSFCFLDIRSPGLGDTAMYLCATSMGQGAYEQYFGPGTRLTVT.

This sequence joins TRBV6-6 and TRBJ1-1, with a tentative D call TRBD1 (6 bases). Trimming took 8 bases from V and 11 from J, leaving 15 bases between them. The V gene's germline CDR1 is MNHNY and CDR2 SVGAGI (reference sequence). This CDR3 is 11 amino acids long. The CDR3 region is CASQRQAEAFF. The CDR3 DNA follows: TGTGCCAGCCAGCGACAGGCCGAGGCTTTCTTT.

The gene calls are TRBV5-5 and TRBJ1-4; 10 positions agree with TRBD1. CDR1 and CDR2 (germline): SGHKS, YYEKEE (reference sequence). The trim removed 3 bases at V and 10 bases at J, leaving 6 bases unmatched. The CDR3 loop spans 14 amino acids. The DNA of the CDR3 is TGTGCCAGCAGCTCTAGTCGGACAGGGGGAAAACTGTTTTTT. Protein: CASSSSRTGGKLFF.

The chain combines TRBV6-1 with TRBJ1-5; the D gene is possibly TRBD1 (5 bases). Trimming shortened V by 2 bases and J by 5 bases, and 10 bases separated the two germline ends. The germline V gene has CDR1 MNHNS and CDR2 SASEGT. The CDR3 totals 14 residues. CDR3 in amino acids: CASSERGRDQPQHF. The CDR3 DNA reads as TGTGCCAGCAGTGAAAGGGGCAGGGATCAGCCCCAGCATTTT.

The rearrangement joins TRBV2 to TRBJ2-7; maybe TRBD2 (6 bases). Germline V gene lookup returns CDR1 SNHLY and CDR2 FYNNEI. V dropped 7 bases and J dropped 0 bases, with 7 bases sitting between them. This CDR3 region has 12 residues. The CDR3 DNA follows: TGTGCCAGCACGGGGGACTCCTACGAGCAGTACTTC. Translation gives CASTGDSYEQYF.

J is TRBJ2-7 and V is TRBV6-5; TRBD1 is a possible D gene (6 bases). CDR1 and CDR2 from the germline V gene are MNHEY and SVGAGI. The CDR3 is 15 amino acids. The ends were cut back, 4 bases at V and 2 bases at J, with 15 bases in the middle. CDR3 loop: CASSWDTRGTYEQYF. The CDR3 DNA sequence: TGTGCCAGCAGTTGGGACACCCGAGGCACCTACGAGCAGTACTTC.

The chain combines TRBV14 with TRBJ1-1; TRBD1 is a possible D gene (5 bases). V lost 2 bases and J 4 bases, leaving 14 bases between the germline ends. The CDR3 is made up of 15 amino acids. Germline CDR1 reads SGHDN; CDR2 reads FVKESK. CDR3 region: CASSQQGLRVTEAFF. The CDR3 DNA is TGTGCCAGCAGCCAACAGGGATTACGCGTCACTGAAGCTTTCTTT.

The V call is TRBV5-4, the J call TRBJ1-2, with TRBD1 as a possible D gene (6 bases). Germline CDR1 is SGHNT and CDR2 is YYREEE (reference sequence). With 0 bases removed from V and 1 base from J, the gap between germline ends came to 7 bases. This CDR3 comprises 14 residues. CDR3 nucleotides: TGTGCCAGCAGCTTGGCAGGGGTTAACTATGGCTACACCTTC. It encodes CASSLAGVNYGYTF.

In the case of this clone: Within the sample, other DNA sequences also encode this same CDR3. The V call is TRBV18, the J call TRBJ1-5; D call uncertain. This CDR3 has 13 amino acids. CDR1 is KGHSH and CDR2 is LQKENI in the germline V gene. Trimming shortened V by 2 bases and J by 2 bases, and 4 bases separated the two germline ends. In nucleotides, the CDR3 is TGTGCCAGCTCACCAAGCGGCAATCAGCCCCAGCATTTT. Translating gives CASSPSGNQPQHF.

This chain joins TRBV5-1 and TRBJ1-1; 10 nucleotides align to TRBD1. The CDR3 runs 16 residues. The germline CDR1 and CDR2 sequences are SGHRS and YFSETQ. The V gene end was trimmed by 4 bases and the J gene end by 8 bases; junction bases not matched to a gene: 14. The CDR3, as DNA: TGCGCCAGCAGCAGACTAGGGACAGGGGTCTTCGTGGAAGCTTTCTTT. Its protein product is CASSRLGTGVFVEAFF.

This chain joins TRBV6-5 and TRBJ2-5; unclear D gene. Trimming stripped 5 bases from V and 3 bases from J, with 10 bases between. This CDR3 is built from 13 residues. Germline V gene data show CDR1 as MNHEY and CDR2 as SVGAGI. The CDR3 here is CASSRTAKETQYF. In DNA, the CDR3 is TGTGCCAGCAGTAGAACAGCCAAAGAGACCCAGTACTTC.

V and J are TRBV5-6 and TRBJ1-2; no reliable D call. The CDR3 runs to 14 residues. Germline CDR1 and CDR2: SGHDT and YYEEEE. With 0 bases removed from V and 6 bases from J, the gap between germline ends came to 12 bases. As DNA, the CDR3 is TGTGCCAGCAGCTTGGACAGCCCGAGGGATGGCTACACCTTC. Its translation: CASSLDSPRDGYTF. Based on the CDR3 plus reference TRBV5-6 and TRBJ1-2, the full variable domain is DAGVTQSPTHLIKTRGQQVTLRCSPKSGHDTVSWYQQALGQGPQFIFQYYEEEERQRGNFPDRFSGHQFPNYSSELNVNALLLGDSALYLCASSLDSPRDGYTFGSGTRLTVV.

The CDR3 loop is CASTRAGNYGYTF. In DNA form, the CDR3 reads TGTGCCAGCACCAGGGCAGGGAACTATGGCTACACCTTC. The chain joins TRBV2 to TRBJ1-2, with D possibly matching TRBD1 (5 bases). Between the trimmed V and J ends, which lost 7 bases and 2 bases, there was a span of 11 bases. The CDR3 sequence is 13 residues long. Germline CDR1 is SNHLY and CDR2 is FYNNEI.

The genes are TRBV5-4 and TRBJ1-6; TRBD1 matches at 8 bases. J lost 7 bases, V lost 4 bases, and 7 bases had no gene match. The CDR3 loop spans 15 amino acids. Germline CDR1 SGHNT, CDR2 YYREEE (reference sequence). CDR3 DNA: TGTGCCAGCAGCCCGGCGACAGGGGTGAATTCACCCCTCCACTTT. Protein: CASSPATGVNSPLHF.